This TCR beta chain is from a study of T cell responses to AZD1222 COVID-19 vaccine. Study in general: Second-dose groups at about 4 or about 12 weeks were pooled.

Remarks on this clone: Its antigen is still unknown.

Study outcomes and limitations: Variant regions that are unmutated are reportedly the target of nearly half of spike-specific TCRs. Clonal diversity was possibly underestimated, and the donors were mostly white British, with more females. Regions 160-218 and 743-854 dominated among vaccine-associated CD4 TCRs spanning spike.

The data were produced by immunoSEQ multiplex PCR, yet TCRdb's version contains in-frame clones alone and is incomplete. The sample carries 78,000 or so clones, about 91% recorded once. The sequence derives from an adult in good health. The starting material was peripheral blood, obtained on day 0 of AZD1222 vaccination.

In nucleotides, the CDR3 is TGTGCCAGCAGCCAAGGAGGACGTCTGGGTCAGCCCCAGCATTTT. This codes for CASSQGGRLGQPQHF. This chain joins TRBV3-1 (or the pseudogene TRBV3-2) and TRBJ1-5; D gene unclear. This CDR3 comprises 15 residues. Trimming pared 1 base from V and 6 bases from J, leaving 13 bases between. Germline-derived CDR1 and CDR2 are LGHDT and YNNKEL (reference sequence).